This T cell receptor beta chain came from a study of cytomegalovirus exposure and HLA in healthy donors. With respect to this clone: The antigen is undetermined.

Primers: 60 Vbeta forward and 13 Jbeta reverse. The method was immunoSEQ multiplex PCR; TCRdb's version includes in-frame clones alone and lacks a portion of them. This repertoire includes approximately 110,000 clones. Study outcomes and limitations: The classifier reportedly diagnosed cytomegalovirus status with high specificity and sensitivity. The authors judged a highly shared variant cluster likely a sequencing artifact. Later analysis suggested most CMV-associated TCR beta chains were HLA-restricted. The study recorded more than 150 TCR beta chains that were cytomegalovirus-associated.

Sequencing was carried out using PBMCs. The sequence derives from a man aged 35-49 years in good health and CMV-seronegative.

The CDR3 nucleotides are TGTGCCAGCAGCTTACAGGGGAACCCGTATGGCTACACCTTC. As protein: CASSLQGNPYGYTF. The chain carries TRBV7-9 and TRBJ1-2; tentative D call: TRBD1 (6 bases). The CDR3 is 14 amino acids. The germline V gene has CDR1 SEHNR and CDR2 FQNEAQ (reference sequence). V was trimmed by 2 bases and J by 5 bases, leaving 12 bases between them.